The rows below give T cell receptor beta chains drawn from one sample of a study of OX40 agonist ivuxolimab in advanced cancers. TCRdb keeps only in-frame clones here, not all; method: immunoSEQ multiplex PCR. Among some 23,000 clones listed, approximately 91% were seen once. Specimen: CD4+ or CD8+ T cells sorted from blood, collected in a trial of the OX40 agonist ivuxolimab. The source of these receptors is an adult with an advanced solid tumor such as melanoma, head and neck, liver or kidney cancer. Both conserved end residues are part of each CDR3. A D gene is named only where the DNA matches it firmly. A row's size may be missing; if present it is once, few, many or a size class.

CDR3aa	CDR3nt	d_gene	v_gene	j_gene	abundance
CASSLVYEGQGAGANVLTF	TGTGCCAGCAGCTTGGTGTATGAGGGACAGGGGGCTGGGGCCAACGTCCTGACTTTC	TRBD1	TRBV5-4	TRBJ2-6	.
CASSLTGADYGYTF	TGTGCCAGCAGCTTGACAGGGGCGGACTATGGCTACACCTTC	TRBD1	TRBV5-6	TRBJ1-2	.
CASSKGPSGSVIWDEQFF	TGTGCCAGCAGCAAAGGGCCTAGCGGGAGCGTGATTTGGGATGAGCAGTTCTTC	.	TRBV21-1	TRBJ2-1	.
CASSVQGRDTEAFF	TGTGCCAGCAGTGTACAGGGGCGGGACACTGAAGCTTTCTTT	TRBD1	TRBV2	TRBJ1-1	once
CASSLRIAGNYEQYF	TGTGCCAGCAGCTTACGGATAGCGGGGAACTACGAGCAGTACTTC	TRBD2	TRBV11-3	TRBJ2-7	.
CASHPTSGGVNEQYF	TGTGCCAGCCATCCGACTAGCGGAGGCGTCAACGAGCAGTACTTC	TRBD2	TRBV18	TRBJ2-7	.
CASSQVVSLTNEKLFF	TGTGCCAGCAGCCAAGTCGTCTCTCTCACTAATGAAAAACTGTTTTTT	.	TRBV14	TRBJ1-4	.
CASSLQGATDTQYF	TGTGCCAGCAGCCTACAGGGGGCTACAGATACGCAGTATTTT	TRBD1	TRBV7-3	TRBJ2-3	once
CASSQGQGFRGYTF	TGTGCCAGCAGCCAGGGACAGGGCTTTAGGGGCTACACCTTC	TRBD1	TRBV5-5	TRBJ1-2	few
CASSDSQGITDTQYF	TGTGCCAGCAGTGATTCACAGGGGATCACAGATACGCAGTATTTT	TRBD1	TRBV6-1	TRBJ2-3	once
CASSDSGRALGGELFF	TGTGCCAGCAGCGATAGCGGGAGGGCCCTCGGGGGGGAGCTGTTTTTT	TRBD2	TRBV9	TRBJ2-2	once
CASGRGTDTQYF	TGTGCCAGCGGCAGGGGCACAGATACGCAGTATTTT	.	TRBV6-1	TRBJ2-3	.
CASSADRGDTEAFF	TGTGCCAGCAGCGCCGACAGGGGGGATACTGAAGCTTTCTTT	TRBD1	TRBV9	TRBJ1-1	.
CASSRGLEDTQYF	TGTGCCAGCTCCCGCGGACTAGAAGATACGCAGTATTTT	TRBD2	TRBV18	TRBJ2-3	.
CASRGETGAYEQYF	TGTGCCAGCAGAGGGGAGACAGGAGCCTACGAGCAGTACTTC	.	TRBV6-1	TRBJ2-7	once